The present entry profiles one T cell receptor (beta chain) with its context. V dropped 3 bases and J dropped 7; count of bases not matched to a gene: 8. This CDR3 contains 15 residues. Germline V gene lookup returns CDR1 LNHDA and CDR2 SQIVND (reference sequence). This specimen comes from a study of blood T cell repertoires in COVID-19. Study information: Whether acute or convalescent, the COVID-19 samples came from the United States, Italy and Spain.

Two negative PCRs, clearance, or symptom resolution characterized the recovered Cohort 3 donors. Only in-frame clones appear in the TCRdb table, and some are missing; sequencing was by immunoSEQ multiplex PCR. This sample yields fewer than 350,000 clones, of which 89% are seen a single time; approximately 8.8% belongs to the top ten. V is TRBV19 and J is TRBJ1-4; TRBD1 aligns across 7 bases. The specimen sequenced was PBMCs or T cells enriched from blood (not recorded which). This receptor was taken from a woman aged 35 to 49 who had recovered from COVID-19. The DNA for the CDR3 is TGTGCCAGTAGTATTTCCGGGACAGCTACTGAAAAACTGTTTTTT. Residues: CASSISGTATEKLFF.